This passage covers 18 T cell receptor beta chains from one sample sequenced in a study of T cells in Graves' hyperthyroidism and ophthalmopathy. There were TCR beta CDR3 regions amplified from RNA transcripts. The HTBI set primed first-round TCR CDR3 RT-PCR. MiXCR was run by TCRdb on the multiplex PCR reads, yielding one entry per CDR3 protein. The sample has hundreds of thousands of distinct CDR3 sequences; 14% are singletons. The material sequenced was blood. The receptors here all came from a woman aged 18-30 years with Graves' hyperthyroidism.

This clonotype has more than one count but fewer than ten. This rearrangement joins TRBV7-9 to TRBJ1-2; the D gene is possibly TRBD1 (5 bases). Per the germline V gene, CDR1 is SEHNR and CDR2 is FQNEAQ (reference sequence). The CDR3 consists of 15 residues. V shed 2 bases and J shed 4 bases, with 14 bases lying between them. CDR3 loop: CASSLSTGRGYGYTF. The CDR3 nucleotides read TGTGCCAGCAGCTTATCGACGGGGCGCGGCTATGGCTACACCTTC.

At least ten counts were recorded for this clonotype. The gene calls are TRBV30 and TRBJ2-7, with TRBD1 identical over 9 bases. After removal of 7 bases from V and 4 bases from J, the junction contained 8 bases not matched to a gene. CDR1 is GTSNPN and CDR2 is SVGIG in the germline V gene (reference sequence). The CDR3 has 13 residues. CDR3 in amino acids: CAYNRGRWYEQYF. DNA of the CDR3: TGTGCCTATAACAGGGGGCGCTGGTACGAGCAGTACTTC.

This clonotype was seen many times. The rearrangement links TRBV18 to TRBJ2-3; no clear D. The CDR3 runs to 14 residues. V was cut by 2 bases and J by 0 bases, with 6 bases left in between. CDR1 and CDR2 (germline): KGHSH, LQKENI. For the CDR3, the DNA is TGTGCCAGCTCACCAAAAATCAGCACAGATACGCAGTATTTT. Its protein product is CASSPKISTDTQYF. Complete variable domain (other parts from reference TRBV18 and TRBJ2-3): NAGVMQNPRHLVRRRGQEARLRCSPMKGHSHVYWYRQLPEEGLKFMVYLQKENIIDESGMPKERFSAEFPKEGPSILRIQQVVRGDSAAYFCASSPKISTDTQYFGPGTRLTVL.

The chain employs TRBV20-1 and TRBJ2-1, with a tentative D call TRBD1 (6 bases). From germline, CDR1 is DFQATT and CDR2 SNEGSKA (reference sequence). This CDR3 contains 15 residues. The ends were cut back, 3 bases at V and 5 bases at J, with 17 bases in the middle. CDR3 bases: TGCAGTGCTAGGACCGCCAGGGGACCGGACAATGAGCAGTTCTTC. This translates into CSARTARGPDNEQFF.

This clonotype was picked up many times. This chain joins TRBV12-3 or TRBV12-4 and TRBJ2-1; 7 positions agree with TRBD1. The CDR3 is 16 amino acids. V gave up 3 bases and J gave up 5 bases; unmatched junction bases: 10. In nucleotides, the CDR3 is TGTGCCAGCAGTTTTGAGAGGGGGCAATCGAACAATGAGCAGTTCTTC. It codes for CASSFERGQSNNEQFF.

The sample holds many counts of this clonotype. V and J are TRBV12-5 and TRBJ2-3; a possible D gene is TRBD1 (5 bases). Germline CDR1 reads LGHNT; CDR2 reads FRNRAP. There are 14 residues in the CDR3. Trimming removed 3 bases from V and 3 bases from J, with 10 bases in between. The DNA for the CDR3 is TGTGCTAGTGGTTTTCAGGGTTCGACAGATACGCAGTATTTT. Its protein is CASGFQGSTDTQYF.

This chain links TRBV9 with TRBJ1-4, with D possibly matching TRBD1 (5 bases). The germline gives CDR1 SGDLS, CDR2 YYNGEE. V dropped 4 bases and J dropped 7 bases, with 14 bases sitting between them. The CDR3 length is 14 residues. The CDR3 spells CASSSSGRAEKLFF. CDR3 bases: TGTGCCAGCAGCTCCAGCGGCAGGGCTGAAAAACTGTTTTTT.

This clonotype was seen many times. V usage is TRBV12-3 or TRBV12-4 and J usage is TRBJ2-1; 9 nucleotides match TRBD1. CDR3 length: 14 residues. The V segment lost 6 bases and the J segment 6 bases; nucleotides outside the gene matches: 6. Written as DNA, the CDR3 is TGTGCCAGCAGAAACCGGGACAGGGTCAATGAGCAGTTCTTC. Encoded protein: CASRNRDRVNEQFF.

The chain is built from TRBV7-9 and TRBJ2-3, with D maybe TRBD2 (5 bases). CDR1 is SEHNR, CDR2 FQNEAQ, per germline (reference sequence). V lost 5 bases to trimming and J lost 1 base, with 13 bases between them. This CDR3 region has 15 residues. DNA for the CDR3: TGTGCCAGCAGCCAAAGGAAGGGAGGCACAGATACGCAGTATTTT. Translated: CASSQRKGGTDTQYF.

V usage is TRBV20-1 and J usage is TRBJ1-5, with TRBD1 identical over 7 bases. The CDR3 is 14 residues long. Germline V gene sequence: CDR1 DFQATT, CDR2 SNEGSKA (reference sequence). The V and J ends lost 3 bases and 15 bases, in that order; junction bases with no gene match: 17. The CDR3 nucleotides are TGCAGTGCTAGCCCAGGGGGGGAAGTACAGCCCGCGCATTTT. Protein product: CSASPGGEVQPAHF.

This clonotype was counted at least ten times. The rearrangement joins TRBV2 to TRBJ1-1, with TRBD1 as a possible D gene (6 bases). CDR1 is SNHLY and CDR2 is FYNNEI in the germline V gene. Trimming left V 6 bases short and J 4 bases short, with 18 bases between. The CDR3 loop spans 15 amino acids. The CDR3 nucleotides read TGTGCCAGCAGACCCAGGGACACCAGGGGCACTGAAGCTTTCTTT. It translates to CASRPRDTRGTEAFF.

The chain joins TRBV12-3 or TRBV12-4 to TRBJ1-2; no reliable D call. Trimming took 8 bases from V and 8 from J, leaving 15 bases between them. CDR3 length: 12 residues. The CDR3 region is CASGPEMEGYTF. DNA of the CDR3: TGTGCCAGCGGTCCGGAGATGGAAGGCTACACCTTC.

For the CDR3, the DNA is TGTGCCAGCAGTTACTTGGCTGGGGTCCACAATGAGCAGTTCTTC. This translates into CASSYLAGVHNEQFF. The chain has TRBV6-5 and TRBJ2-1; D unresolved. Germline lookup yields CDR1 MNHEY and CDR2 SVGAGI. The length of the CDR3 is 15 residues. Trimming pared 1 base from V and 5 bases from J, leaving 12 bases between.

For the CDR3, the DNA is TGTGCCAGCAGCGACAGGTATGAGGGAGATACGCAGTATTTT. It translates to CASSDRYEGDTQYF. The rearrangement links TRBV11-1 to TRBJ2-3; tentative D call: TRBD1 (6 bases). V lost 5 bases and J lost 5, with 14 bases in between. There are 14 residues in the CDR3. CDR1 is SGHAT, CDR2 FQDESV, per germline (reference sequence).

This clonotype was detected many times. Written as DNA, the CDR3 is TGTGCCAGCAGACCCTCTCGGGGGACCTATAGCAATCAGCCCCAGCATTTT. It specifies CASRPSRGTYSNQPQHF. This chain uses TRBV28 with TRBJ1-5; D is possibly TRBD1 (5 bases). Per germline, CDR1 MDHEN and CDR2 SYDVKM. V shed 6 bases and J shed 0 bases, with 18 bases lying between them. The CDR3 loop spans 17 amino acids.

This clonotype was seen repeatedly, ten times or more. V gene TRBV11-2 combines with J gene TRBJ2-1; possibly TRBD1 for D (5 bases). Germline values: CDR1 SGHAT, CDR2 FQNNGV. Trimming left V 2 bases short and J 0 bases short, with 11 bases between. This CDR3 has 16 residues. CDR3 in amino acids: CASSLTGVSSYNEQFF. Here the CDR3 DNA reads TGTGCCAGCAGCTTAACAGGCGTAAGCTCCTACAATGAGCAGTTCTTC. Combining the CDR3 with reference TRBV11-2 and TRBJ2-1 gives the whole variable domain EAGVAQSPRYKIIEKRQSVAFWCNPISGHATLYWYQQILGQGPKLLIQFQNNGVVDDSQLPKDRFSAERLKGVDSTLKIQPAKLEDSAVYLCASSLTGVSSYNEQFFGPGTRLTVL.

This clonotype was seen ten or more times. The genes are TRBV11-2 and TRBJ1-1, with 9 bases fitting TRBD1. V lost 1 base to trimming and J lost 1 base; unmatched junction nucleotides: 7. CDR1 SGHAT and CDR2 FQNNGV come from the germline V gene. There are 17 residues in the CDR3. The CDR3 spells CASSLVGGTGWNTEAFF. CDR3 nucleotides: TGTGCCAGCAGCTTAGTCGGCGGGACAGGGTGGAACACTGAAGCTTTCTTT.

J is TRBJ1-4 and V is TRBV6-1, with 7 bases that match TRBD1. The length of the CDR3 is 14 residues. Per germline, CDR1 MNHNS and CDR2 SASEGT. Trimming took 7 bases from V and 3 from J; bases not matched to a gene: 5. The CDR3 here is CASIKQGSNEKLFF. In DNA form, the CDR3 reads TGTGCCAGCATCAAACAGGGGTCTAATGAAAAACTGTTTTTT.